A selection of T cell receptor beta chains follows, all from one sample in a study of cytomegalovirus exposure and HLA in healthy donors. Data came from immunoSEQ multiplex PCR; TCRdb stores just in-frame clones and leaves some out. The repertoire holds 100,000 to 150,000 clones, with roughly 74% as singletons. The source material was PBMCs. These receptors all come from a male donor in good health and CMV-seronegative. CDR3s include the opening cysteine and the closing phenylalanine or tryptophan.

V gene	J gene	CDR3 length	CDR3 protein
TRBV6-5	TRBJ2-1	14	CASSPDWGYNEQFF
TRBV7-8	TRBJ2-7	14	CASSQMGTSYEQYF
TRBV28	TRBJ2-3	12	CASSLQTDTQYF
TRBV7-8	TRBJ1-4	16	CASSFSRDRANEKLFF
TRBV6-5	TRBJ1-6	15	CASSYAKDTNSSLHF
TRBV18	TRBJ2-6	16	CASSPPGRAGANVLTF
TRBV28	TRBJ2-3	12	CASQDLTDTQYF
TRBV9	TRBJ2-7	14	CASSVASSSYEQYF
TRBV19	TRBJ1-2	15	CASSISPTRQIGYTF
TRBV7-7	TRBJ1-6	15	CASSLRPGIGSPLHF
TRBV28	TRBJ2-3	14	CASSLSLVEVTQYF
TRBV5-4	TRBJ2-7	18	CASSLALGLAGTSYEQYF
TRBV5-4	TRBJ2-1	17	CASSSRPVGGGYNEQFF
TRBV6-5	TRBJ1-1	14	CASSIQGLNTEAFF
TRBV27	TRBJ1-2	13	CASTKGAGGGYTF
TRBV28	.	15	CASMGSGTSSYEQYF
TRBV9	TRBJ2-5	15	CASSPQGAHQETQYF
TRBV27	TRBJ1-2	14	CATRGLYGYYGYTF
TRBV27	TRBJ2-3	15	CASSLKAGGPDTQYF
TRBV28	TRBJ1-2	13	CASSLGQSYGYTF
TRBV4-1	TRBJ2-7	14	CASSQDLGRYEQYF
TRBV19	TRBJ2-1	14	CASESSFGGNEQFF
TRBV5-4	TRBJ2-3	14	CASSISGGVDTQYF
TRBV30	TRBJ2-3	15	CAWSVRGRGTDTQYF
TRBV9	TRBJ2-7	15	CASSVNSGSSYEQYF
TRBV7-8	TRBJ2-7	14	CASVPTDYSYEQYF
TRBV9	TRBJ2-7	16	CASSPAGGARSGEQYF
TRBV6-5	TRBJ2-2	15	CASSLGLASPGELFF
TRBV5-3	TRBJ1-1	16	CARSTGVQGRDTEAFF
TRBV5-8	TRBJ1-5	14	CASSPSGGYKPQHF
TRBV28	TRBJ2-1	15	CASSLIGTGTNEQFF
TRBV5-1	TRBJ2-7	13	CASSSQEAYEQYF
TRBV4-3	TRBJ1-4	14	CASSQVRDFEKLFF
TRBV6-5	TRBJ1-1	12	CASSYISTEAFF
TRBV4-2	TRBJ1-3	17	CASSQDPMTGQKNTIYF
TRBV29-1	TRBJ2-5	16	CSVDGWGQGAEETQYF
TRBV29-1	TRBJ2-5	14	CSVAPEGDQETQYF
TRBV18	TRBJ1-6	15	CASSPRTLSGSPLHF
TRBV30	TRBJ1-5	16	CAWSTPGLFSNQPQHF
TRBV4-3	TRBJ1-1	14	CASSQATGIPEAFF
TRBV4-3	TRBJ2-1	15	CASSQDRTGLNEQFF
TRBV30	TRBJ2-1	13	CAWSVGRASEQFF
TRBV9	TRBJ2-1	16	CASSAGTSGSYNEQFF
TRBV5-4	TRBJ1-1	15	CASSPETGGNTEAFF
TRBV25-1	TRBJ1-5	16	CASRTGQGSRNQPQHF
TRBV14	TRBJ2-7	12	CASSQGRAEQYF
TRBV30	TRBJ2-2	16	CAWSGETSEDTGELFF
TRBV7-2	TRBJ1-2	13	CASSLGPNYGYTF
TRBV11-2	TRBJ2-7	15	CASSRPGTGAYEQYF